These T cell receptor beta chains were read from a single sample in a study of blood T cells in healthy people across ages. TCRdb called the 5' RACE reads again in MiXCR, with one record for every CDR3 protein. Of roughly 500,000 distinct CDR3 sequences listed, 25% to 30% were seen once; the top ten hold around 18%. Source material: blood. Receptors were obtained from a woman between 65 and 79 years old in good health. CDR3s include the opening cysteine and the closing phenylalanine or tryptophan. Each record gives: V gene, D gene, clone size, J gene, CDR3 DNA, CDR3 protein. The D gene is left open where the match is weak. Some rows have no size entry. The others give once, few or many, or a class for an expanded clone.

TRBV6-5	TRBD2	-	TRBJ2-2	TGTGCCAGCAGTTCCGGGACTAGCGGGGGGAACACCGGGGAGCTGTTTTTT	CASSSGTSGGNTGELFF
TRBV6-6	-	-	TRBJ2-6	TGTGCCAGCCTAGGAGGGCGCTCTGGGGCCAACGTCCTGACTTTC	CASLGGRSGANVLTF
TRBV20-1	-	few	TRBJ1-6	TGCGGTGCTAGAGATCGTCACACCAGGGCACCCCTCCACTTT	CGARDRHTRAPLHF
TRBV5-1	-	few	TRBJ2-3	TGCGCCAGCGGCATGCAGGATCCTGGAGATACGCAGTATTTT	CASGMQDPGDTQYF
TRBV18	-	-	TRBJ2-1	TGTGCCAGCTCAGCACTTCAGAATGAGCAGTTCTTC	CASSALQNEQFF
TRBV9	-	-	TRBJ2-2	TGTGCCAGCAGCGTATCGGTGGGACAAAACACCGGGGAGCTGTTTTTT	CASSVSVGQNTGELFF
TRBV7-2	-	-	TRBJ1-1	TGTGCCAGCAGCCCCTTTATGACTAACACTGAAGCTTTCTTT	CASSPFMTNTEAFF
TRBV5-1	-	few	TRBJ2-1	TGCGCCAGCAGCGGGGTTGCAGGCAATGAGCAGTTCTTC	CASSGVAGNEQFF
TRBV19	TRBD2	few	TRBJ2-7	TGTGCCAGTTCTAACCCCGGGACTAGCTTCGACGAGCAGTACTTC	CASSNPGTSFDEQYF
TRBV10-3	-	-	TRBJ1-3	TGTGCCATCAGCACACCGGGCCAGAGCTCTGGAAACACCATATATTTT	CAISTPGQSSGNTIYF
TRBV27	TRBD1	few	TRBJ1-1	TGTGCCAGCAGACCAATGACAGGGTCGGGCACTGAAGCTTTCTTT	CASRPMTGSGTEAFF
TRBV4-3	-	few	TRBJ1-3	TGCGCCAGCAGCCAAGATTTAGCGGGAAAGGGGGCTGGAAACACCATATATTTT	CASSQDLAGKGAGNTIYF
TRBV19	TRBD1	few	TRBJ1-4	TGTGCCAGTGGGACAGGGGGCACTAATGAAAAACTGTTTTTT	CASGTGGTNEKLFF
TRBV6-4	TRBD1	-	TRBJ2-1	TGTGCCAGCAGTCCTGAGGGGACAGGGAACAATGAGCAGTTCTTC	CASSPEGTGNNEQFF
TRBV12-3/TRBV12-4	-	few	TRBJ1-1	TGTGCCAGCAGTTTAGCGAGTCAGGGAGGCACTGAAGCTTTCTTT	CASSLASQGGTEAFF
TRBV6-2/TRBV6-3	TRBD2	many	TRBJ2-4	TGTGCCAGCAGTTACTTCGCTAGCGGGGATCGGGGGGACATTCAGTACTTC	CASSYFASGDRGDIQYF
TRBV18	-	few	TRBJ1-1	TGTGCCAGCTCACCGACGGAACAGGTTGAAGCTTTCTTT	CASSPTEQVEAFF
TRBV20-1	-	-	TRBJ1-1	TGCAGTGCTAGAGGGACCGGGGGATACACTGAAGCTTTCTTT	CSARGTGGYTEAFF
TRBV29-1	TRBD2	-	TRBJ2-3	TGCAGCGTTGAGGGGACTAGTCTCTTAGCCACGCAGTATTTT	CSVEGTSLLATQYF
TRBV4-1	TRBD1	few	TRBJ1-2	TGCGCCAGCAGCCGAGATACAGGGGCAGACTATGGCTACACCTTC	CASSRDTGADYGYTF
TRBV20-1	-	-	TRBJ2-4	TGCAGTGCAAGGACAGTAAAAAACATTCAGTACTTC	CSARTVKNIQYF
TRBV7-2	TRBD2	-	TRBJ2-1	TGTGCCAGCAGCCCTAGACTAGCGGGGGGTGAGCGTGAGCAGTTCTTC	CASSPRLAGGEREQFF
TRBV27	TRBD1	few	TRBJ2-1	TGTGCCAGCAGAAAAGGACAGGGGGCGAGTGAGCAGTTCTTC	CASRKGQGASEQFF
TRBV6-1	TRBD1	few	TRBJ1-1	TGTGCCAGCAGCGAATTTGACACAGGGGACACTGAAGCTTTCTTT	CASSEFDTGDTEAFF
TRBV25-1	-	few	TRBJ1-1	TGTGCCAGCACAACCCCCCGGCAGGTTCAAGACACTGAAGCTTTCTTT	CASTTPRQVQDTEAFF
TRBV4-2	-	-	TRBJ2-5	TGTGCCAGCAGCCCCATCGGGACGGGGCCCTACGAGCAGTGCTTC	CASSPIGTGPYEQCF
TRBV3-1	-	-	TRBJ1-1	TGTGCCAGCAGCCAAGATCGGGATTGGGGAGCTGAAGCTTTCTTT	CASSQDRDWGAEAFF
TRBV7-2	TRBD2	-	TRBJ2-7	TGTGCCAGCAGCTTCCGGGGACTAGCGGGGGGTTCCTACGAGCAGTACTTC	CASSFRGLAGGSYEQYF
TRBV7-9	-	few	TRBJ1-2	TGTGCCAGCAGCCAGGACATCTATGGCTACACCTTC	CASSQDIYGYTF
TRBV12-3/TRBV12-4	-	-	TRBJ1-6	TGTGCCAGCAGTCCCAAGGGGAGGAATTCACCCCTCCACTTT	CASSPKGRNSPLHF
TRBV12-3/TRBV12-4	-	few	TRBJ1-1	TGTGCCAGCAGTTTATACCAGGGGAACACTGAAGCTTTCTTT	CASSLYQGNTEAFF
TRBV6-1	-	few	TRBJ1-1	TGTGCCAGCAGTGAAAGGGGTGGGTCTGAAGCTTTCTTT	CASSERGGSEAFF
TRBV21-1	-	few	TRBJ2-3	TGTGCCAGCAGCAGGTCCCGGGACAGCACAGATACGCAGTATTTT	CASSRSRDSTDTQYF
TRBV11-2	-	-	TRBJ1-1	TGTGCCAGCAGCTTATTGATTACGGGGAACACTGAAGCTTTCTTT	CASSLLITGNTEAFF
TRBV12-3/TRBV12-4	TRBD2	few	TRBJ2-2	TGTGCCAGCACCCTACTAGCGGGGGTCCGCACCGGGGAGCTGTTTTTT	CASTLLAGVRTGELFF